This TCR beta chain was observed in a study of shared clonotypes between healthy human individuals. This clone turned up a few times. What it binds is not known. V was pared by 7 bases and J by 3 bases, with 6 bases between. This CDR3 has 11 amino acids. The germline gives CDR1 LNHDA, CDR2 SQIVND (reference sequence). The repertoire was sequenced with immunoSEQ multiplex PCR; TCRdb's copy has only in-frame clones and lacks some. The data show about 2.4 million clones, approximately 93% seen once. General study findings and limits: Roughly 5% of naive CD4 clonotypes were common to a few donors.

Memory CD4+ cells were the fraction left after CD45RA+ naive selection. This sequence originates from a young man in good health. Some clones in this sample may be carry-over from other donors' samples. The genes are TRBV19 and TRBJ2-5, with D hard to call. Specimen: naive CD4+ T cells from PBMCs. Subset of the sample: CD45RA+ positively selected. The CDR3, as DNA: TGTGCCAGTAAGTCGGAAGAGACCCAGTACTTC. Protein sequence: CASKSEETQYF.